This T cell receptor beta chain was obtained from a study of T-cell reconstitution after alpha-beta-depleted transplantation in children. Study-wide results and caveats: After transplant, at about two months, alpha-beta T cells were reportedly derived from several hundred expanded graft clones.

Unique molecular identifiers were built into the TCRbeta library. TCRdb reanalysed the PCR reads using MiXCR and keeps one entry per CDR3 protein. The sample has about 510,000 distinct CDR3 sequences, approximately 10% seen once. CDR3 length: 14 amino acids. V was pared by 5 bases and J by 0 bases, with 2 bases of the junction left unmatched. This clonotype was recorded many times. The antigen is undetermined. The rearrangement joins TRBV12-3 or TRBV12-4 to TRBJ2-7; 9 bases are a match to TRBD1. The source of this sequence is a female patient between 2 and 15 years old who had a stem cell transplant for aplastic anemia, so the T cells may come from the graft donor. This sample comprised PBMCs, mostly from graft donor cells, obtained 180 days after TCRalphabeta/CD19-depleted stem cell transplant. The CDR3 loop is CASSVQGASYEQYF. CDR3 DNA sequence: TGTGCCAGCAGTGTACAGGGGGCCTCCTACGAGCAGTACTTC.